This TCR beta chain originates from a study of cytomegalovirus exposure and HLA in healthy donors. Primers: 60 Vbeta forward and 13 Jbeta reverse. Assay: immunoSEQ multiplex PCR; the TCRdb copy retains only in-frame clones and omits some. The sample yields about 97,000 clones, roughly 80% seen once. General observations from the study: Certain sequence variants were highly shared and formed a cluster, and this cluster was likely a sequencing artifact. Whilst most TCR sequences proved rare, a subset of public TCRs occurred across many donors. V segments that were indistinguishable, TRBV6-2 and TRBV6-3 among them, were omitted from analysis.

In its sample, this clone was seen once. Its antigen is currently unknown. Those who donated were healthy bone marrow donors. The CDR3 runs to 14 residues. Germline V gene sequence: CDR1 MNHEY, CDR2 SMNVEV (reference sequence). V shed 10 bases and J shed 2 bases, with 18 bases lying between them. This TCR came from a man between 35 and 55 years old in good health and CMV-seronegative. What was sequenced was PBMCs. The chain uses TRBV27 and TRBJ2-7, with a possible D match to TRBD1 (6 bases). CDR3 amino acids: CATSEQGSTYEQYF. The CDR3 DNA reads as TGTGCCACCTCAGAGCAGGGGTCTACCTACGAGCAGTACTTC.